This T cell receptor (beta chain) stems from a study of blood T cell repertoires in COVID-19. In the study overall: PBMCs, B-cell-depleted T cells, or T cells were the source of the cDNA or gDNA that made up the material.

Here immunoSEQ multiplex PCR was the method, and the copy in TCRdb shows in-frame clones only, minus some. The sample includes hundreds of thousands of clones, about 80% of them seen just once. CDR3 length: 15 residues. V dropped 4 bases and J dropped 9 bases, with 16 bases sitting between them. Germline CDR1 reads SGHVS; CDR2 reads FNYEAQ. The study recruited people aged 18 to 89 years across under 25 US areas. Cohorts were determined from participant-reported clinical history. Material: PBMCs or T cells enriched from blood (not recorded which). This TCR was recovered from a woman in her 40s who had been exposed to COVID-19. This sequence joins TRBV7-6 and TRBJ1-6, with D unclear. CDR3 in amino acids: CASSSGRRGISPLHF. CDR3 nucleotide sequence: TGTGCCAGCAGCTCCGGACGCAGAGGGATTTCACCCCTCCACTTT.